The 21 T cell receptor beta chains below all came from one sample that was sequenced in a study of T-cell memory formation after mild COVID-19 (dated by TCRdb to 2020 to 2023). Libraries were constructed by 5' RACE. Sequencing used an Illumina NovaSeq 6000. The public reads were quality trimmed at Q25 with fastp and then assembled into clones with MiXCR by TCRdb, keeping productive beta chains. Under each unique CDR3 protein, matching rows form one entry showing the most common genes and DNA. The sample records 500,000 to 550,000 distinct CDR3 sequences, around 21% of which are singletons. Under 15% of the sample rests with the top ten. Sequencing input: PBMCs or a T cell subset sorted from them (not recorded which). Source of these receptors: an adult woman who had mild COVID-19 (a few samples of this study predate the infection). The sample titles of this study are shuffled in the database, so cell type and time point are left out; the donor was told from shared clones.

The rearrangement joins TRBV12-3 or TRBV12-4 to TRBJ2-5; 8 bases align to TRBD2. V shed 7 bases and J 1 base; nucleotides not matched to a gene: 14. This CDR3 comprises 17 residues. The CDR3 is CASTPLAGFRSQETQYF. Written as DNA, the CDR3 is TGTGCCAGCACCCCCTTAGCGGGATTTCGCAGCCAAGAGACCCAGTACTTC.

The genes are TRBV21-1 and TRBJ2-3; no DNA check was done on the table's D call, TRBD2. TRBV21-1 counts as a pseudogene. The CDR3 runs 17 residues. The CDR3 protein is CASSKARSGGGTDTQYF. CDR3 in DNA: TGTGCCAGCAGCAAAGCGCGGAGCGGGGGGGGCACAGATACGCAGTATTTT.

The CDR3 sequence: CASSQPGQGIYGYTF. The CDR3 DNA reads as TGCGCCAGCAGCCAACCCGGACAGGGGATCTATGGCTACACCTTC. The V call is TRBV4-1, the J call TRBJ1-2; 9 bases match TRBD1. J lost 4 bases, V lost 2 bases, and 5 bases had no gene match. The CDR3 covers 15 residues. Germline CDR1 reads MGHRA; CDR2 reads YSYEKL.

In its sample, this clonotype was seen a few times. No conserved phenylalanine or tryptophan ends this CDR3, so it is likely a read error. The limits of the CDR3 on the DNA are not certain, so only TCRdb's listed CDR3 is given. The chain links TRBV12-3 or TRBV12-4 to TRBJ2-7; TRBD2 is the table's D call and was not checked against the DNA. The CDR3 numbers 12 amino acids, ends counted. CDR3 amino acids: CASSIGLAGVKI.

This clonotype showed up just a few times. This chain links TRBV6-2 or TRBV6-3 with TRBJ2-7; 8 bases are shared with TRBD1. The CDR3 runs 14 residues. The germline V gene encodes CDR1 MNHEY and CDR2 SVGEGT. The J segment lost 2 bases and the V segment lost 2 bases, leaving 2 bases of the junction unmatched. CDR3 sequence reads: CASSYGGQAYEQYF. The CDR3 DNA reads as TGTGCCAGCAGTTACGGGGGACAGGCCTACGAGCAGTACTTC.

This clonotype was recorded a few times. The V gene is TRBV2, the J gene TRBJ1-4; D unclear. CDR3 length equals 13 residues. V lost 5 bases and J 5 bases, leaving 9 bases between the germline ends. The germline gives CDR1 SNHLY, CDR2 FYNNEI. In DNA form, the CDR3 reads TGTGCCAGCAGTCAGAATATCAATGAAAAACTGTTTTTT. Translated: CASSQNINEKLFF.

The table lists this clonotype with a few counts. The chain employs TRBV5-1 and TRBJ2-1; perhaps TRBD2 as D (7 bases). The germline V gene encodes CDR1 SGHRS and CDR2 YFSETQ. The CDR3 length is 16 residues. Trimming took 4 bases from V and 7 from J, leaving 21 bases between them. Here the CDR3 reads CASSTKNGGPRNEQFF. CDR3 nucleotide sequence: TGCGCCAGCAGCACCAAGAACGGGGGGCCTCGGAATGAGCAGTTCTTC.

Only a few counts were recorded for this clonotype. V gene TRBV20-1 combines with J gene TRBJ2-5; 10 nucleotides match TRBD1. The germline V gene has CDR1 DFQATT and CDR2 SNEGSKA (reference sequence). V shed 3 bases and J 5 bases; nucleotides not matched to a gene: 9. The CDR3 has 15 residues. CDR3 sequence reads: CSASRRQGASETQYF. The CDR3 nucleotides read TGCAGTGCTAGCCGACGACAGGGGGCAAGTGAGACCCAGTACTTC.

The chain combines TRBV6-5 with TRBJ2-7, with 7 positions matching TRBD2. Germline V gene lookup returns CDR1 MNHEY and CDR2 SVGAGI. This CDR3 is 14 amino acids long. The V segment lost 5 bases and the J segment 3 bases; nucleotides outside the gene matches: 7. The CDR3 region is CASSPRLADYEQYF. In DNA, the CDR3 is TGTGCCAGCAGTCCCCGACTAGCCGACTACGAGCAGTACTTC.

This clonotype has a handful of counts. V usage is TRBV5-1 and J usage is TRBJ2-3, with D possibly matching TRBD2 (5 bases). V was clipped by 2 bases and J by 3 bases, with 13 bases between them. Germline CDR1 SGHRS, CDR2 YFSETQ. The CDR3 runs 15 residues. CDR3 sequence (DNA): TGCGCCAGCAGCTTTAGCGCCCCGGTGACAGATACGCAGTATTTT. This encodes CASSFSAPVTDTQYF.

The chain links TRBV5-1 to TRBJ1-4, with TRBD1 matching over 8 bases. This CDR3 is 15 amino acids long. Per the germline V gene, CDR1 is SGHRS and CDR2 is YFSETQ. J was trimmed by 7 bases and V by 4 bases; bases with no gene match: 9. CDR3 nucleotides: TGCGCCAGCAGCGGGGCTGGACAGGGCGGTGAAAAACTGTTTTTT. This codes for CASSGAGQGGEKLFF. Full variable domain (missing parts from reference TRBV5-1 and TRBJ1-4): KAGVTQTPRYLIKTRGQQVTLSCSPISGHRSVSWYQQTPGQGLQFLFEYFSETQRNKGNFPGRFSGRQFSNSRSEMNVSTLELGDSALYLCASSGAGQGGEKLFFGSGTQLSVL.

This sequence joins TRBV3-1 and TRBJ2-3; D is ambiguous. V lost 1 base, J lost 0 bases, and 11 bases lay in between. This CDR3 spans 16 amino acids. The germline CDR1 and CDR2 sequences are LGHDT and YNNKEL (reference sequence). CDR3 nucleotide sequence: TGTGCCAGCAGCCAAGTATTTGGCGGTAGCACAGATACGCAGTATTTT. Its translation: CASSQVFGGSTDTQYF.

For the CDR3, the DNA is TGCGCCAGCAGCTTGTCCCGGGGCTCAGATACGCAGTATTTT. This gives the protein CASSLSRGSDTQYF. The chain recombines TRBV5-1 with TRBJ2-3, with D possibly being TRBD1 or TRBD2 (5 bases each). V was shortened by 1 base and J by 4 bases, with 10 bases between the two germline ends. Germline V gene lookup returns CDR1 SGHRS and CDR2 YFSETQ. CDR3 size: 14 residues. The full variable domain, rest sourced from reference TRBV5-1 and TRBJ2-3, is KAGVTQTPRYLIKTRGQQVTLSCSPISGHRSVSWYQQTPGQGLQFLFEYFSETQRNKGNFPGRFSGRQFSNSRSEMNVSTLELGDSALYLCASSLSRGSDTQYFGPGTRLTVL.

There are a few counts of this clonotype. V usage is TRBV27 and J usage is TRBJ2-3, with unresolved D. Germline CDR1 reads MNHEY; CDR2 reads SMNVEV (reference sequence). There are 13 residues in the CDR3. Trimming cost V 3 bases and J 4 bases, with 8 bases left between them. The DNA for the CDR3 is TGTGCCAGCAGTTTCTGGACCGCAGATACGCAGTATTTT. Its protein product is CASSFWTADTQYF.

There are many counts of this clonotype. CDR3 protein: CASSETLGQETQYF. The CDR3 DNA is TGTGCCAGCAGTGAGACGTTGGGGCAAGAGACCCAGTACTTC. The chain couples TRBV2 to TRBJ2-5; no clear D gene. The CDR3 runs 14 residues. From germline, CDR1 is SNHLY and CDR2 FYNNEI. V was cut by 3 bases and J by 2 bases, with 10 bases left in between.

The chain couples TRBV3-1 to TRBJ2-7, with 8 positions matching TRBD1. The germline V gene has CDR1 LGHDT and CDR2 YNNKEL (reference sequence). Trimming removed 0 bases from V and 4 bases from J; junction bases left unmatched: 8. The CDR3 is 16 amino acids. The CDR3 sequence is CASSQEPWTGLYEQYF. The CDR3 bases are TGTGCCAGCAGCCAAGAACCTTGGACAGGGTTGTACGAGCAGTACTTC.

The rearrangement uses TRBV20-1 and TRBJ1-1; possible D gene TRBD1, 6 bases. The CDR3 covers 14 residues. Per the germline V gene, CDR1 is DFQATT and CDR2 is SNEGSKA (reference sequence). V gave up 5 bases and J gave up 5 bases, with 18 bases separating them. This CDR3 reads CSAWGGASGTEAFF. The CDR3 coding sequence is TGCAGTGCTTGGGGGGGGGCTTCTGGGACTGAAGCTTTCTTT.

The V gene is TRBV14, the J gene TRBJ1-2; the D gene is possibly TRBD1 (5 bases). The V and J ends lost 4 bases and 4 bases respectively, with 19 bases between them. This CDR3 comprises 16 residues. Germline-derived CDR1 and CDR2 are SGHDN and FVKESK. CDR3 nucleotide sequence: TGTGCCAGCAGCCCATCGAACTTCGGGACGCTCTATGGCTACACCTTC. This encodes CASSPSNFGTLYGYTF.

The V and J genes are TRBV20-1 and TRBJ2-1, with D perhaps matching TRBD2 (6 bases). The ends were cut back, 6 bases at V and 0 bases at J, with 21 bases in the middle. The CDR3 contains 17 residues. Germline values: CDR1 DFQATT, CDR2 SNEGSKA (reference sequence). CDR3 region: CSAAPSGLRSSYNEQFF. CDR3 coding DNA: TGCAGTGCGGCCCCTTCGGGACTGCGAAGCTCCTACAATGAGCAGTTCTTC.

The chain is built from TRBV30 and TRBJ2-2, with unresolved D. This CDR3 is built from 12 residues. Per the germline V gene, CDR1 is GTSNPN and CDR2 is SVGIG (reference sequence). V was shortened by 2 bases and J by 3 bases, with 4 bases between the two germline ends. The CDR3 loop is CAWSSYTGELFF. The CDR3 DNA reads TGTGCCTGGAGTTCATACACCGGGGAGCTGTTTTTT.

The rearrangement links TRBV20-1 to TRBJ2-1; D not certain. The CDR3 totals 12 residues. The germline CDR1 and CDR2 sequences are DFQATT and SNEGSKA (reference sequence). CDR3 in amino acids: CSARPSYNEQFF. DNA for the CDR3: TGCAGCGCCCGGCCCTCCTACAATGAGCAGTTCTTC.